This T cell receptor beta chain was sequenced in a study of beta chain features in type 1 diabetes. This CDR3 region has 14 residues. The J segment lost 3 bases and the V segment lost 2 bases, leaving 1 base of the junction unmatched. Germline V lookup: CDR1 SGHRS, CDR2 YFSETQ. General study findings and limits: Within each of all four CD4+ subsets, Type 1 diabetes patients had TCRB CDR3s that were moderately but significantly shorter.

Sequenced material consisted of expressed TCRB transcripts (all of the isolated RNA was reverse transcribed). The assay was immunoSEQ multiplex PCR, and TCRdb's table has in-frame clones only and misses some. The repertoire holds roughly 230,000 clones, 11% seen once, with around 0.018% in the top ten. This clone was seen once. Antigen unknown. The clonotype originates from a man aged 25-45 years with type 1 diabetes. V usage is TRBV5-1 and J usage is TRBJ2-2, with 7 bases that match TRBD1. Sequences were obtained from naive CD4+ T cells from blood. DNA for the CDR3: TGCGCCAGCAGCTTCGGGACAGACACCGGGGAGCTGTTTTTT. It is translated as CASSFGTDTGELFF.